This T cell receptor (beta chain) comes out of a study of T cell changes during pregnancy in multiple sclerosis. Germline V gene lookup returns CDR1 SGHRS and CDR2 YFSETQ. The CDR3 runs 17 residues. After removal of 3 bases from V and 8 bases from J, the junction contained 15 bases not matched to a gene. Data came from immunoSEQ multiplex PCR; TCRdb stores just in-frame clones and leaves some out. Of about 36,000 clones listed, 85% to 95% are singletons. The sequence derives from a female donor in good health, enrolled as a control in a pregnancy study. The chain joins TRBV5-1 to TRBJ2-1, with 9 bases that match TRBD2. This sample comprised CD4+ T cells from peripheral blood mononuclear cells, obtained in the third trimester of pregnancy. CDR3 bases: TGCGCCAGCAGCTCTGGGGGCAGAAGCGGGGGGAAAGATGAGCAGTTCTTC. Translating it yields CASSSGGRSGGKDEQFF.